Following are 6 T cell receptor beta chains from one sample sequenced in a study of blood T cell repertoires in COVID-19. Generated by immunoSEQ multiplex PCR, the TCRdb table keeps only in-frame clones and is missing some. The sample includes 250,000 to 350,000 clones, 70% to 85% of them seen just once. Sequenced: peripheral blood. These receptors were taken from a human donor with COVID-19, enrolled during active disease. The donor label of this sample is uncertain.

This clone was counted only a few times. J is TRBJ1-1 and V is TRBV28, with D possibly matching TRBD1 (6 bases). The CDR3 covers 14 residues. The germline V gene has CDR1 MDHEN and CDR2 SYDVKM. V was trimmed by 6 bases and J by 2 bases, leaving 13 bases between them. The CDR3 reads CASRGRTANTEAFF. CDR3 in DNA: TGTGCCAGCAGGGGTCGGACAGCTAACACTGAAGCTTTCTTT.

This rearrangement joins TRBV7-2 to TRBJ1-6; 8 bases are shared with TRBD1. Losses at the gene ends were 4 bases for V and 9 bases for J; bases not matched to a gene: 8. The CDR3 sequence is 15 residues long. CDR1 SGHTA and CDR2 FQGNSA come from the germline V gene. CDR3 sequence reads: CASSSVGQGVSPLHF. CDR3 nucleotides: TGTGCCAGCAGCTCTGTCGGACAGGGAGTTTCACCCCTCCACTTT.

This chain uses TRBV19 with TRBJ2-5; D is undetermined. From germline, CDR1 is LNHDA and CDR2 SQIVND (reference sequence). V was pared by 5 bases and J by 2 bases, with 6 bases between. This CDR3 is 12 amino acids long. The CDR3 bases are TGTGCCAGTAGTGCAGTGCAAGAGACCCAGTACTTC. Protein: CASSAVQETQYF.

The CDR3 here is CASSSTGTGGALVGGYTF. Here the CDR3 DNA reads TGTGCCAGCAGTTCAACCGGGACAGGGGGCGCCTTGGTTGGAGGCTACACCTTC. V usage is TRBV27 and J usage is TRBJ1-2, with TRBD1 matching 12 bases. Germline CDR1 is MNHEY and CDR2 is SMNVEV (reference sequence). The junction had 17 bases not matched to a gene; V was cut back by 4 bases and J by 8 bases. The CDR3 is 18 amino acids.

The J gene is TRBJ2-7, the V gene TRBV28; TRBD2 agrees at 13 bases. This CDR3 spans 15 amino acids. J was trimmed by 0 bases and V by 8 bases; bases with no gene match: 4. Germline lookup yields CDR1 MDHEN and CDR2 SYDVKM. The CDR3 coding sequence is TGTGCCAGCCAGGGACTAGCGGGAACCTCCTACGAGCAGTACTTC. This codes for CASQGLAGTSYEQYF.

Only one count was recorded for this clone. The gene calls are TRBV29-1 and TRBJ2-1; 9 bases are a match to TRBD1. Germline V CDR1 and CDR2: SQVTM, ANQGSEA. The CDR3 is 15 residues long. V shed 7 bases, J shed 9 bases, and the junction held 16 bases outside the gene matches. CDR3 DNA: TGCAGCGCTGTGGGCGGGACAGGGCTGGGAGGTGAGCAGTTCTTC. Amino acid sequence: CSAVGGTGLGGEQFF.